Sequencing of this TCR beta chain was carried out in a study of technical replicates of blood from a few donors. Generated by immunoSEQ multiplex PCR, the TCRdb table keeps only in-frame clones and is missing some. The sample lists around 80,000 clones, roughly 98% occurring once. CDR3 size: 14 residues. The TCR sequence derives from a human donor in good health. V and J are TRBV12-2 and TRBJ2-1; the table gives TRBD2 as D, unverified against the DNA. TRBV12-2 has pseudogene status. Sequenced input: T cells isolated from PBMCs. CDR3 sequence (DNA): TGTGCAAGTCGCTTCTTATTCCTGAGGCTTGAGCAGTTCTTC. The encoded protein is CASRFLFLRLEQFF.